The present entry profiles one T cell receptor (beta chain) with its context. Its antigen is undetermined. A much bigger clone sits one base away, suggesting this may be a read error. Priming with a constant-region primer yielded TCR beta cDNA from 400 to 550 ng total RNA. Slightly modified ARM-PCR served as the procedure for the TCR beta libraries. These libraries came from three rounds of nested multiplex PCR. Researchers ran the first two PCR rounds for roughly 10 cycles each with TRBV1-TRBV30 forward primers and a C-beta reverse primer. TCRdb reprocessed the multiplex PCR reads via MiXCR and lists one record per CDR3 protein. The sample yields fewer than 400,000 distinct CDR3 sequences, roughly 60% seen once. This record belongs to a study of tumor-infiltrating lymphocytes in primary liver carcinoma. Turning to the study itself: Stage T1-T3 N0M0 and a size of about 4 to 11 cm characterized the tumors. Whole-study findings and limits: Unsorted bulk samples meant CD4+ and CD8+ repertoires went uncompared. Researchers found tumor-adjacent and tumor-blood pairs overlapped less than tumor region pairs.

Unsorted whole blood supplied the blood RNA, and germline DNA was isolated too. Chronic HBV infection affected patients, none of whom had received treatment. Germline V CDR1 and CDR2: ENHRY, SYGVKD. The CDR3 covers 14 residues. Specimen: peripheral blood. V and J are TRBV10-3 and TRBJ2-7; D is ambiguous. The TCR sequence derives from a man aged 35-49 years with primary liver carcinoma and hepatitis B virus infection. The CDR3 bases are TGTGCCATCAGTAAGACTGGGTCTGCGTACGGGCAGTACTTC. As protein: CAISKTGSAYGQYF.